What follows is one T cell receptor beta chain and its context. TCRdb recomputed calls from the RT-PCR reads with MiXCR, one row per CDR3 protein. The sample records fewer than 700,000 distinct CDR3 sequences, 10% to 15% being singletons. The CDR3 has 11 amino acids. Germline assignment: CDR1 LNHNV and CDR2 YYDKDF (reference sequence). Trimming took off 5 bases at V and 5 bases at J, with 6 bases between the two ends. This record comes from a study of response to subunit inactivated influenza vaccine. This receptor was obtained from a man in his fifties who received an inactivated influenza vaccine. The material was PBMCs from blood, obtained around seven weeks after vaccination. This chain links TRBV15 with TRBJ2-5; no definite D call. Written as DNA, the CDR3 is TGTGCCACCAGCTTCACGGAGACCCAGTACTTC. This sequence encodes CATSFTETQYF.